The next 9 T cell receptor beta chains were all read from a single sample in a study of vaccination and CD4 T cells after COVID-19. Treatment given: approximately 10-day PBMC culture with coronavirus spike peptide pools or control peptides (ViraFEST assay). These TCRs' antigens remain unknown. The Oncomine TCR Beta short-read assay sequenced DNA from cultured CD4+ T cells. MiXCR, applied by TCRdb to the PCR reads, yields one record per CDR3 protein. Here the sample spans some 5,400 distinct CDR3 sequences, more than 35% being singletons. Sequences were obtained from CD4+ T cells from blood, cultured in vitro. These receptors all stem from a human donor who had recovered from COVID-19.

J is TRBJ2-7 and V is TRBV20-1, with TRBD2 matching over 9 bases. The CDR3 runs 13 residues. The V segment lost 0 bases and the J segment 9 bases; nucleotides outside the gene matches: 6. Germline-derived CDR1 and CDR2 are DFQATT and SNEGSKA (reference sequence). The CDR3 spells CSARDGTSHGQYF. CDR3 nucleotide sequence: TGCAGTGCTAGAGATGGGACTAGCCACGGGCAGTACTTC.

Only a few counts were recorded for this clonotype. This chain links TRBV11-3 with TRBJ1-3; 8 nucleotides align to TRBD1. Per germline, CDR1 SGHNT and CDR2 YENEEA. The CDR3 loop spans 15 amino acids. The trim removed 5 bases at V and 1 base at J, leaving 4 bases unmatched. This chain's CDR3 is CASSAGQGSGNTIYF. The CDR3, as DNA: TGTGCCAGCAGCGCAGGACAGGGTTCTGGAAACACCATATATTTT.

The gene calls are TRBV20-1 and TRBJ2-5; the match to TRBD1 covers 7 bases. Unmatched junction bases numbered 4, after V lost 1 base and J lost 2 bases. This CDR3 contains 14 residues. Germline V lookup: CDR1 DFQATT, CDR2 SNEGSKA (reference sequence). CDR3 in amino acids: CSARVWDRQETQYF. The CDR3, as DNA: TGCAGTGCTAGAGTGTGGGACAGACAAGAGACCCAGTACTTC.

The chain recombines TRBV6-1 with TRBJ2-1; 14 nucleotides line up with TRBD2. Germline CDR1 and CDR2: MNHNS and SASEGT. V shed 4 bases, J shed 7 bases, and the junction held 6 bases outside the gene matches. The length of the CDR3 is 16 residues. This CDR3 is CASSAGTSGRGNEQFF. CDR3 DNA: TGTGCCAGCAGTGCGGGGACTAGCGGGAGAGGGAATGAGCAGTTCTTC.

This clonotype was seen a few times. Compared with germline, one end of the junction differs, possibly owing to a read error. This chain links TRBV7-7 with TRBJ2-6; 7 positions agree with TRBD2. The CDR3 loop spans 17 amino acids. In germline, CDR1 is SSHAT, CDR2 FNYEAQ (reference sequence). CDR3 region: CASSPSRGVAGANVLTF. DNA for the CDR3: TGTGCTAGCAGCCCAAGTCGGGGGGTAGCGGGGGCCAACGTCCTGACTTTC.

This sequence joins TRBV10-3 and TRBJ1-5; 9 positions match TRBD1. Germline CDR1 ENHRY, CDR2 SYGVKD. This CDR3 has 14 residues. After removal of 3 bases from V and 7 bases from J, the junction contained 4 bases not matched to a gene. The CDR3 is CAISERQGDQPQHF. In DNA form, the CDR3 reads TGTGCCATCAGTGAAAGACAGGGGGACCAGCCCCAGCATTTT.

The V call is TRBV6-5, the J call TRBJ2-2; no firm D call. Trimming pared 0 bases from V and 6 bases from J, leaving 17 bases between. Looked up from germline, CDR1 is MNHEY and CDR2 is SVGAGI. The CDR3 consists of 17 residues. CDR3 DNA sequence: TGTGCCAGCAGTTACTCCGGATCTATACTATTCGCCGGGGAGCTGTTTTTT. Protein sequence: CASSYSGSILFAGELFF.

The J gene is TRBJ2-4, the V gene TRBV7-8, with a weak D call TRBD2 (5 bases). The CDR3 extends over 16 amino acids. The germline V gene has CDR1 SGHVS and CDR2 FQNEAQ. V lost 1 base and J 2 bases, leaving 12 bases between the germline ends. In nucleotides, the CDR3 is TGTGCCAGCAGCTTAGAGGGTTGGGAGCCCAAAAACATTCAGTACTTC. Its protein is CASSLEGWEPKNIQYF.

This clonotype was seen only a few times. CDR3 region: CASSLTGSSYNEQFF. The CDR3 DNA reads as TGTGCCAGCAGCTTAACCGGGAGCTCCTACAATGAGCAGTTCTTC. V usage is TRBV7-8 and J usage is TRBJ2-1, with D tentatively TRBD2 (6 bases). Germline V CDR1 and CDR2: SGHVS, FQNEAQ. This CDR3 spans 15 amino acids. Trimming cost V 2 bases and J 0 bases, with 8 bases left between them.